This entry concerns a single T cell receptor beta chain. Trimming stripped 7 bases from V and 8 bases from J, with 15 bases between. The germline V gene has CDR1 MGHDK and CDR2 SYGVNS. The CDR3 sequence is 12 residues long. The source of the sample is a study of CD8+ T cells in alopecia areata. In each case, RNA was isolated and then reverse transcribed into cDNA as the sequencing template. Measured with immunoSEQ multiplex PCR; TCRdb has only the in-frame clones, and not every one. Of approximately 150,000 clones detected, 55% appear once; the ten largest clones hold 4% to 5.5%. Source material: CD4+ T cells sorted from blood. This chain joins TRBV25-1 and TRBJ2-7; maybe TRBD2 (6 bases). The receptor's source is a human donor in good health. The CDR3 is CASTVGGVKQYF. The CDR3 nucleotides are TGTGCCAGCACAGTAGGAGGGGTAAAGCAGTACTTC.